The clone carrying this T cell receptor beta chain has just one count. Its antigen is unidentified. Profiled with immunoSEQ multiplex PCR; TCRdb holds only in-frame clones, not every one. This table has hundreds of thousands of clones, 90% appearing once. V was cut by 0 bases and J by 8 bases, with 13 bases left in between. This CDR3 has 15 residues. The germline V gene encodes CDR1 LGHDT and CDR2 YNNKEL (reference sequence). Treatment indicated: about 20 received Ad26.COV2.S at low or high dose, single or two shots; about five received placebo; per-sample allocation not given. Sampling was performed 63 days after the first vaccine or placebo injection. Donation came from an adult in Boston who was aged 18-55 years. The data originate from a study of Ad26.COV2.S vaccination and SARS-CoV-2 variants. Study at large: Sample donor was a member of the COV1001 Ad26.COV2.S trial arm. Intramuscular Ad26.COV2.S doses were given once or twice, 56 days apart.

General observations from the study: Among vaccine recipients, spike-specific TCR breadth exceeded that of placebo recipients.

The chain carries TRBV3-1 (or the pseudogene TRBV3-2) and TRBJ1-4; the D gene is possibly TRBD1 (6 bases). The source material was peripheral blood, sampled in a trial of Ad26.COV2.S vaccine versus placebo. The origin of this receptor is a person aged 18-65 years who received the Ad26.COV2.S COVID-19 vaccine or a placebo. DNA for the CDR3: TGTGCCAGCAGCCAAGATGGGGGGCGATGGGAAAAACTGTTTTTT. It translates to CASSQDGGRWEKLFF.